These 26 T cell receptor beta chains came from one sample sequenced in a study of T cells of healthy individuals. MiXCR, run by TCRdb on the 5' RACE reads, gives a single entry per CDR3 protein. The sample has roughly 87,000 distinct CDR3 sequences; roughly a sixth are singletons. Source of these receptors: a human donor in good health.

As to this clonotype: This may be a read error, as it is one base from a much larger clone. The genes are TRBV18 and TRBJ2-1; D is perhaps TRBD1 (5 bases). This CDR3 is 16 amino acids long. Looked up from germline, CDR1 is KGHSH and CDR2 is LQKENI. Written as DNA, the CDR3 is TGTGTCAGCTCACCCTTGGCCGGACACCTCCACAATGAGCAGTTCTTC. Its translation is CVSSPLAGHLHNEQFF.

The chain has TRBV11-2 and TRBJ1-6; possibly TRBD1 for D (5 bases). The CDR3 length is 14 residues. V shed 8 bases and J shed 10 bases, with 18 bases lying between them. Germline CDR1 SGHAT, CDR2 FQNNGV. This chain's CDR3 is CASGYIRGVSPLHF. The CDR3 coding sequence is TGTGCCAGCGGATATATACGAGGGGTCTCACCCCTCCACTTT.

The rearrangement links TRBV4-3 to TRBJ2-2; D remains unclear. CDR3 length: 15 residues. Germline V lookup: CDR1 LGHNA, CDR2 YSLEER. Trimming stripped 0 bases from V and 6 bases from J, with 11 bases between. The CDR3 loop is CASSQEHPRSGELFF. In DNA form, the CDR3 reads TGCGCCAGCAGCCAAGAACATCCTCGGTCCGGGGAGCTGTTTTTT.

This chain links TRBV28 with TRBJ2-1; 9 bases agree with TRBD2. In germline, CDR1 is MDHEN, CDR2 SYDVKM. V lost 8 bases and J lost 4; bases outside the gene matches: 6. CDR3 length equals 14 residues. This chain's CDR3 is CASRTSGGYNEQFF. Here the CDR3 DNA reads TGTGCCAGCCGCACCAGCGGGGGGTACAATGAGCAGTTCTTC. The variable domain in full, with the rest retrieved from reference TRBV28 and TRBJ2-1, is DVKVTQSSRYLVKRTGEKVFLECVQDMDHENMFWYRQDPGLGLRLIYFSYDVKMKEKGDIPEGYSVSREKKERFSLILESASTNQTSMYLCASRTSGGYNEQFFGPGTRLTVL.

This clonotype has just a few counts. The J gene is TRBJ1-5, the V gene TRBV20-1; tentatively, D is TRBD1 (5 bases). The CDR3 has 12 amino acids. Trimming stripped 3 bases from V and 6 bases from J, with 9 bases between. Germline-derived CDR1 and CDR2 are DFQATT and SNEGSKA (reference sequence). CDR3 loop: CSASVGTQPQHF. The CDR3 DNA is TGCAGTGCTAGTGTGGGGACTCAGCCCCAGCATTTT.

V is TRBV7-2 and J is TRBJ2-3; either TRBD1 or TRBD2 may fit D (5 bases each). Germline V gene lookup returns CDR1 SGHTA and CDR2 FQGNSA. Trimming took off 5 bases at V and 3 bases at J, with 9 bases between the two ends. The length of the CDR3 is 13 residues. The CDR3 nucleotides are TGTGCCAGCAGCCGGGACGGTACAGATACGCAGTATTTT. This codes for CASSRDGTDTQYF.

CDR3 amino acids: CASSHPTGTGGYEQYF. For the CDR3, the DNA is TGCGCCAGCAGCCACCCCACCGGGACAGGGGGCTACGAGCAGTACTTC. The rearrangement links TRBV4-1 to TRBJ2-7, with TRBD1 identical over 11 bases. The CDR3 loop spans 16 amino acids. The V segment lost 3 bases and the J segment 3 bases; nucleotides outside the gene matches: 7. Germline-derived CDR1 and CDR2 are MGHRA and YSYEKL.

This clonotype was seen only a few times. This chain joins TRBV11-2 and TRBJ2-2; tentatively, D is TRBD1 or TRBD2 (5 bases each). The germline gives CDR1 SGHAT, CDR2 FQNNGV. V was clipped by 3 bases and J by 2 bases, with 16 bases between them. The CDR3 has 17 residues. In DNA, the CDR3 is TGTGCCAGCAGCTTCAATGTTCCGGGACCAAACACCGGGGAGCTGTTTTTT. Amino acids: CASSFNVPGPNTGELFF.

V and J are TRBV28 and TRBJ1-2; the match to TRBD1 covers 7 bases. The CDR3 runs 12 residues. Per the germline V gene, CDR1 is MDHEN and CDR2 is SYDVKM. V lost 8 bases and J lost 6; bases outside the gene matches: 6. This CDR3 reads CASSDRVNGYTF. The CDR3 region has the DNA TGTGCCAGCTCCGACAGGGTGAATGGCTACACCTTC.

In this sample, this clonotype turned up many times. This chain connects TRBV4-1 to TRBJ1-1; D not resolved. The germline CDR1 and CDR2 sequences are MGHRA and YSYEKL. V dropped 4 bases and J dropped 4 bases, with 16 bases sitting between them. CDR3 length equals 15 residues. This chain's CDR3 is CASSPRGGLGTEAFF. For the CDR3, the DNA is TGCGCCAGCAGCCCTCGTGGAGGCCTGGGCACTGAAGCTTTCTTT.

The chain carries TRBV4-2 and TRBJ1-5; D is undetermined. The germline V and J ends were trimmed by 2 bases and 5 bases, with 4 bases remaining between them. CDR3 length: 12 residues. Germline CDR1 is LGHNA and CDR2 is YNFKEQ. The CDR3 nucleotides are TGTGCCAGCAGCCAACCGTATCAGCCCCAGCATTTT. Its translation: CASSQPYQPQHF.

This clonotype was counted only a few times. The chain links TRBV11-2 to TRBJ2-1; a weak D match, TRBD2 (6 bases). CDR3 length: 14 amino acids. Looked up from germline, CDR1 is SGHAT and CDR2 is FQNNGV. V lost 5 bases and J lost 9, with 17 bases in between. CDR3 DNA: TGTGCCAGCAGCCCAATACGGGGGATAGGTGAGCAGTTCTTC. The encoded protein is CASSPIRGIGEQFF. Combining the CDR3 with reference TRBV11-2 and TRBJ2-1 gives the whole variable domain EAGVAQSPRYKIIEKRQSVAFWCNPISGHATLYWYQQILGQGPKLLIQFQNNGVVDDSQLPKDRFSAERLKGVDSTLKIQPAKLEDSAVYLCASSPIRGIGEQFFGPGTRLTVL.

This clonotype was recorded many times. This rearrangement joins TRBV18 to TRBJ1-1, with 11 positions matching TRBD1. There are 17 residues in the CDR3. V lost 7 bases, J lost 0 bases, and 10 bases stayed unmatched. Per the germline V gene, CDR1 is KGHSH and CDR2 is LQKENI. CDR3 loop: CASLRDRGGVMNTEAFF. For the CDR3, the DNA is TGTGCCAGCTTACGGGACAGGGGGGGCGTCATGAACACTGAAGCTTTCTTT.

The J gene is TRBJ1-3, the V gene TRBV12-3 or TRBV12-4; D is ambiguous. V lost 3 bases to trimming and J lost 0 bases, with 12 bases between them. This CDR3 contains 16 residues. The CDR3 sequence: CASSLITRSSGNTIYF. CDR3 in DNA: TGTGCCAGCAGTTTGATAACCCGGAGCTCTGGAAACACCATATATTTT.

The chain recombines TRBV4-3 with TRBJ2-3; 13 bases are a match to TRBD2. V shed 0 bases and J 6 bases; nucleotides not matched to a gene: 6. Germline-derived CDR1 and CDR2 are LGHNA and YSLEER. The CDR3 is made up of 17 amino acids. The CDR3 region has the DNA TGCGCCAGCAGCCAAGATACTAGCGGGGGGGCCGAGGATACGCAGTATTTT. Encoded protein: CASSQDTSGGAEDTQYF.

The V call is TRBV20-1, the J call TRBJ1-2; D gene ambiguous. Germline-derived CDR1 and CDR2 are DFQATT and SNEGSKA (reference sequence). This CDR3 is 12 amino acids long. V was cut by 3 bases and J by 2 bases, with 7 bases left in between. CDR3 in DNA: TGCAGTGCTAGGATCCAGAACTATGGCTACACCTTC. This codes for CSARIQNYGYTF.

V gene TRBV7-9 combines with J gene TRBJ2-1, with 12 bases that match TRBD1. Germline CDR1 SEHNR, CDR2 FQNEAQ (reference sequence). The V and J ends lost 1 base and 0 bases, in that order; junction bases with no gene match: 10. The CDR3 sequence is 20 residues long. CDR3 DNA sequence: TGTGCCAGCAGCTTAGGAAACCGGGACAGGGGGCTCTCCTCCTACAATGAGCAGTTCTTC. It is translated as CASSLGNRDRGLSSYNEQFF.

This chain links TRBV27 with TRBJ2-2; possible D gene TRBD1, 6 bases. Germline loops: CDR1 MNHEY, CDR2 SMNVEV (reference sequence). V lost 1 base, J lost 7 bases, and 19 bases lay in between. The CDR3 consists of 17 residues. The CDR3 here is CASSLFPPGALGGELFF. The CDR3 DNA is TGTGCCAGCAGTTTATTCCCCCCAGGGGCGCTAGGCGGGGAGCTGTTTTTT.

This clonotype was seen many times. V usage is TRBV5-5 and J usage is TRBJ2-6; D not certain. From germline, CDR1 is SGHKS and CDR2 YYEKEE (reference sequence). V was trimmed by 2 bases and J by 0 bases, leaving 6 bases between them. The CDR3 covers 15 residues. The CDR3: CASSFSRSGANVLTF. CDR3 sequence (DNA): TGTGCCAGCAGCTTTTCCCGCTCTGGGGCCAACGTCCTGACTTTC.

This clonotype was recorded many times. The chain is built from TRBV30 and TRBJ1-2, with D hard to call. The CDR3 has 13 amino acids. Germline V gene lookup returns CDR1 GTSNPN and CDR2 SVGIG (reference sequence). V was trimmed by 0 bases and J by 7 bases, leaving 12 bases between them. The CDR3 reads CAWSVSGVGGYTF. Here the CDR3 DNA reads TGTGCCTGGAGTGTATCCGGGGTTGGTGGCTACACCTTC.

The gene calls are TRBV2 and TRBJ1-5; tentative D call: TRBD1 (6 bases). Trimming removed 4 bases from V and 5 bases from J, with 9 bases in between. The CDR3 has 13 residues. CDR1 is SNHLY and CDR2 is FYNNEI in the germline V gene. The CDR3 DNA is TGTGCCAGCAGTGTGAACAGGGATCAGCCCCAGCATTTT. Translated: CASSVNRDQPQHF. Full variable domain (outside the CDR3, taken from reference TRBV2 and TRBJ1-5): EPEVTQTPSHQVTQMGQEVILRCVPISNHLYFYWYRQILGQKVEFLVSFYNNEISEKSEIFDDQFSVERPDGSNFTLKIRSTKLEDSAMYFCASSVNRDQPQHFGDGTRLSIL.

This clonotype was counted many times. The chain uses TRBV4-1 and TRBJ1-1; possibly TRBD1 for D (5 bases). Per the germline V gene, CDR1 is MGHRA and CDR2 is YSYEKL. The CDR3 covers 15 residues. The germline V and J ends were trimmed by 0 bases and 4 bases, with 12 bases remaining between them. CDR3 sequence: CASSQDRKGSTEAFF. The CDR3 DNA reads as TGCGCCAGCAGCCAAGATCGAAAGGGGAGCACTGAAGCTTTCTTT.

This clonotype was found a few times. The chain links TRBV28 to TRBJ2-7; TRBD1 matches 7 bases. V gave up 6 bases and J gave up 0 bases; unmatched junction bases: 8. Germline lookup yields CDR1 MDHEN and CDR2 SYDVKM. This CDR3 has 15 residues. CDR3 protein: CASRETGTASYEQYF. The CDR3 coding sequence is TGTGCCAGCAGAGAGACCGGGACAGCCTCCTACGAGCAGTACTTC.

This clonotype was counted a few times. The chain recombines TRBV5-1 with TRBJ1-2; D uncertain. The V gene's germline CDR1 is SGHRS and CDR2 YFSETQ. V was pared by 0 bases and J by 5 bases, with 11 bases between. This CDR3 is built from 14 residues. The CDR3 region has the DNA TGCGCCAGCAGCTTGGGGACTCTGGGGTATGGCTACACCTTC. Protein: CASSLGTLGYGYTF.

J is TRBJ2-7 and V is TRBV20-1; 9 bases map to TRBD1. The CDR3 has 14 amino acids. The junction had 7 bases not matched to a gene; V was cut back by 0 bases and J by 7 bases. Looked up from germline, CDR1 is DFQATT and CDR2 is SNEGSKA (reference sequence). This chain's CDR3 is CSARDPQGAREQYF. The CDR3, as DNA: TGCAGTGCTAGAGATCCACAGGGGGCGCGAGAGCAGTACTTC.

This clonotype has at least ten counts. The V and J genes are TRBV7-2 and TRBJ2-2; 7 positions match TRBD2. Germline CDR1 SGHTA, CDR2 FQGNSA. V was clipped by 1 base and J by 5 bases; unmatched bases: 7. This CDR3 is 16 amino acids long. The CDR3 reads CASSLVGTTPTGELFF. The CDR3, as DNA: TGTGCCAGCAGCTTAGTCGGGACTACTCCGACCGGGGAGCTGTTTTTT.